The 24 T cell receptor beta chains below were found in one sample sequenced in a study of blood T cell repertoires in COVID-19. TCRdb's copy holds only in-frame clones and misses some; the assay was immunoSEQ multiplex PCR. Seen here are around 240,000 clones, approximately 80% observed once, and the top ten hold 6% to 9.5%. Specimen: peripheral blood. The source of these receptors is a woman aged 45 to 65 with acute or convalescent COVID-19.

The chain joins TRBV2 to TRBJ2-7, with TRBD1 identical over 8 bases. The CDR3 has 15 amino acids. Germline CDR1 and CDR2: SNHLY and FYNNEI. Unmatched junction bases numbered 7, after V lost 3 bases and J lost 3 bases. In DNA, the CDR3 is TGTGCCAGCAGTGACAGGGGGCGATCACTCTACGAGCAGTACTTC. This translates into CASSDRGRSLYEQYF.

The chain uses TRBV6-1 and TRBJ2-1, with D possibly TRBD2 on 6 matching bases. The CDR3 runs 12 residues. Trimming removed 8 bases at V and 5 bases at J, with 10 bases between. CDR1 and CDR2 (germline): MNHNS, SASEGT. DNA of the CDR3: TGTGCCAGCGCGACTAGTAACAATGAGCAGTTCTTC. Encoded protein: CASATSNNEQFF.

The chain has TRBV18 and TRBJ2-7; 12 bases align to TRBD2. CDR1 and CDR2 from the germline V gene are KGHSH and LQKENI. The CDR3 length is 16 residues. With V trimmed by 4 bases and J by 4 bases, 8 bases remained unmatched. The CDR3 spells CASSRSGTSGSYEQYF. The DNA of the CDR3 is TGTGCCAGCTCACGTTCGGGGACTAGCGGGTCATACGAGCAGTACTTC.

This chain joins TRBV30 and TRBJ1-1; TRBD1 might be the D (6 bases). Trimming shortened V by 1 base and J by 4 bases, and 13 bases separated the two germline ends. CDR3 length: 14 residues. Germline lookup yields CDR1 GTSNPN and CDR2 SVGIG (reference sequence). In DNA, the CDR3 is TGTGCCTGGAGTGGAAGCAGGGGCGGCACTGAAGCTTTCTTT. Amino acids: CAWSGSRGGTEAFF.

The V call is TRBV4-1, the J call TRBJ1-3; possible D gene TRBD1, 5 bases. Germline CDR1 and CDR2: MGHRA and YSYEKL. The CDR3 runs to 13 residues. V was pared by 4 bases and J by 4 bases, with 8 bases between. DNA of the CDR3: TGCGCCAGCAGCCTACAGGCGGGAAACACCATATATTTT. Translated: CASSLQAGNTIYF.

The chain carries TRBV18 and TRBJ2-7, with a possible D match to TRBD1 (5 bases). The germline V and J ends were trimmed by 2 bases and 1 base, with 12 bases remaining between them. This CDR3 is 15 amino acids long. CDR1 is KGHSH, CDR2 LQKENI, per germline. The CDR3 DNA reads TGTGCCAGCTCACCATATCTAGACAGTTCCTACGAGCAGTACTTC. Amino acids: CASSPYLDSSYEQYF.

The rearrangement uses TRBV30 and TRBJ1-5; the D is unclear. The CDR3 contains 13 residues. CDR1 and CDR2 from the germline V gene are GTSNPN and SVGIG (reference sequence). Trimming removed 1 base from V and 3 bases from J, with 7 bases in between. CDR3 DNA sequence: TGTGCCTGGAGTGGGGAGCCCAATCAGCCCCAGCATTTT. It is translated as CAWSGEPNQPQHF. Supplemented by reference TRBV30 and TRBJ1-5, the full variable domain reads SQTIHQWPATLVQPVGSPLSLECTVEGTSNPNLYWYRQAAGRGLQLLFYSVGIGQISSEVPQNLSASRPQDRQFILSSKKLLLSDSGFYLCAWSGEPNQPQHFGDGTRLSIL.

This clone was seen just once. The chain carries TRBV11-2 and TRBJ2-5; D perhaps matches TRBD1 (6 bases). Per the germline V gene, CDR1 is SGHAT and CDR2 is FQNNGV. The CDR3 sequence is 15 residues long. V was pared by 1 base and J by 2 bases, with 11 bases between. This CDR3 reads CASSLVQGPQETQYF. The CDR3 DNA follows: TGTGCCAGCAGCTTAGTTCAGGGGCCACAAGAGACCCAGTACTTC.

The DNA for the CDR3 is TGTGCCAGCAGTTTCAGGGGACGGAACACTGAAGCTTTCTTT. Its protein product is CASSFRGRNTEAFF. J is TRBJ1-1 and V is TRBV27; maybe TRBD1 (6 bases). Trimming stripped 3 bases from V and 1 base from J, with 9 bases between. Germline assignment: CDR1 MNHEY and CDR2 SMNVEV (reference sequence). This CDR3 contains 14 residues.

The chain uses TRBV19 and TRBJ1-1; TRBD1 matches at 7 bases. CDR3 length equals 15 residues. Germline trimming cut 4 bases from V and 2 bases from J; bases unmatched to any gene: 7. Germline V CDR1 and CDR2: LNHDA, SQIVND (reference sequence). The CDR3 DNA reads TGTGCCAGTAGTACGGGACAGTATCCAAACACTGAAGCTTTCTTT. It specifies CASSTGQYPNTEAFF. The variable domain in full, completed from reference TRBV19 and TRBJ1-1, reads DGGITQSPKYLFRKEGQNVTLSCEQNLNHDAMYWYRQDPGQGLRLIYYSQIVNDFQKGDIAEGYSVSREKKESFPLTVTSAQKNPTAFYLCASSTGQYPNTEAFFGQGTRLTVV.

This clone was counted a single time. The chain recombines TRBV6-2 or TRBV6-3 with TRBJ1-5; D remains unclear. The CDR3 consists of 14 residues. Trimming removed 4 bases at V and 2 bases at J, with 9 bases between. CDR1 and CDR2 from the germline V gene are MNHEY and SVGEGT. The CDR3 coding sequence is TGTGCCAGCAGTTTAGCCTCACGCAATCAGCCCCAGCATTTT. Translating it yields CASSLASRNQPQHF.

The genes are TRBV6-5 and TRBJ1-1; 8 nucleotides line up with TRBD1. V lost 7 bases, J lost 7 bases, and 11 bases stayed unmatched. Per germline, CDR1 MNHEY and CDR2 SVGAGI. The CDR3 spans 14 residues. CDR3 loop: CASIMGQAPVEAFF. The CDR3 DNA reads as TGTGCCAGCATCATGGGACAGGCGCCCGTTGAAGCTTTCTTT.

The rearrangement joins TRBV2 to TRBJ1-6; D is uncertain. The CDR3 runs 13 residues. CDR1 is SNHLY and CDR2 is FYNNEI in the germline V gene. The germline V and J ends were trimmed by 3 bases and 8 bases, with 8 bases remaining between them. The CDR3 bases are TGTGCCAGCAGTGATGAGAGGGATTCACCCCTCCACTTT. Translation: CASSDERDSPLHF.

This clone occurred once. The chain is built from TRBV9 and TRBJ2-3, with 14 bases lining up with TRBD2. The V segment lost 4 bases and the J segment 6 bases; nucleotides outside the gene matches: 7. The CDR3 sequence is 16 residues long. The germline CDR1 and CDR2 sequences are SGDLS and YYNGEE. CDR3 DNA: TGTGCCAGCAGCCTCGGACTAGCGGGGGGCCGGGATACGCAGTATTTT. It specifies CASSLGLAGGRDTQYF.

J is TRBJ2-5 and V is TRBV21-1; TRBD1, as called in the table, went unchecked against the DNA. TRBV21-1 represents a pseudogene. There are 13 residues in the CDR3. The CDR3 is CARPKQGGETQYF. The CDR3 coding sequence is TGTGCCAGGCCGAAACAGGGTGGAGAGACCCAGTACTTC.

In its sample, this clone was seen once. CDR3 coding DNA: TGCAGCGGGAGAGGACAGGGAAGGATGACTGAAGCTTTCTTT. Residues: CSGRGQGRMTEAFF. The chain joins TRBV29-1 to TRBJ1-1; 8 bases are a match to TRBD1. V lost 7 bases and J lost 5; bases outside the gene matches: 12. Germline-derived CDR1 and CDR2 are SQVTM and ANQGSEA. This CDR3 is built from 14 residues.

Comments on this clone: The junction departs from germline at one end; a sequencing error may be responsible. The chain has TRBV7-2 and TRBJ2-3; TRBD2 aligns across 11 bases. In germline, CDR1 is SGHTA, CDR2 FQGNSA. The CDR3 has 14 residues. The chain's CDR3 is CASSLAGGGDTQYF. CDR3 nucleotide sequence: TGTGCCAGCAGCCTAGCGGGAGGAGGAGATACGCAGTATTTT. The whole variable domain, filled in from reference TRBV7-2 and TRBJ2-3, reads GAGVSQSPSNKVTEKGKDVELRCDPISGHTALYWYRQSLGQGLEFLIYFQGNSAPDKSGLPSDRFSAERTGGSVSTLTIQRTQQEDSAVYLCASSLAGGGDTQYFGPGTRLTVL.

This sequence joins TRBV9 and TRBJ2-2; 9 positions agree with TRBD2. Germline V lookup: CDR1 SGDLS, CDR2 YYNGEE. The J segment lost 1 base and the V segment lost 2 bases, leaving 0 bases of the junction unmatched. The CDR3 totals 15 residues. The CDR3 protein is CASSVSGGNTGELFF. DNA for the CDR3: TGTGCCAGCAGCGTTAGCGGGGGGAACACCGGGGAGCTGTTTTTT. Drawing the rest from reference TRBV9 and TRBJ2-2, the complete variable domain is DSGVTQTPKHLITATGQRVTLRCSPRSGDLSVYWYQQSLDQGLQFLIQYYNGEERAKGNILERFSAQQFPDLHSELNLSSLELGDSALYFCASSVSGGNTGELFFGEGSRLTVL.

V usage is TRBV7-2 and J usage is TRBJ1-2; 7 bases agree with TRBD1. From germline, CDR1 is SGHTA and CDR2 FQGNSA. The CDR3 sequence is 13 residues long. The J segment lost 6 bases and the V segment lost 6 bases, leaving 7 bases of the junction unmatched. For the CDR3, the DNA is TGTGCCAGCAGAGAGACAGGGACCCATGGCTACACCTTC. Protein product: CASRETGTHGYTF.

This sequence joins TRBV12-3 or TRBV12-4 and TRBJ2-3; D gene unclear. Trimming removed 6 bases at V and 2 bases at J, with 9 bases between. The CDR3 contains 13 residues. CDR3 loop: CASSPRNTDTQYF. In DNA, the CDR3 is TGTGCCAGCAGCCCCAGGAACACAGATACGCAGTATTTT.

The CDR3 nucleotides are TGTGCCAGTAGTACTCTAGCGCAAGAGACCCAGTACTTC. Protein sequence: CASSTLAQETQYF. J is TRBJ2-5 and V is TRBV19, with a weak D call TRBD2 (6 bases). V dropped 4 bases and J dropped 2 bases, with 8 bases sitting between them. This CDR3 spans 13 amino acids. Germline values: CDR1 LNHDA, CDR2 SQIVND (reference sequence).

CDR3 sequence (DNA): TGTGCCAGCAGCCACCACGGCCTTTCAGGCACTGAAGCTTTCTTT. Its protein product is CASSHHGLSGTEAFF. The chain carries TRBV3-1 (or the pseudogene TRBV3-2) and TRBJ1-1; no firm D call. CDR3 length: 15 residues. Trimming took off 3 bases at V and 4 bases at J, with 15 bases between the two ends. Germline CDR1 is LGHDT and CDR2 is YNNKEL (reference sequence).

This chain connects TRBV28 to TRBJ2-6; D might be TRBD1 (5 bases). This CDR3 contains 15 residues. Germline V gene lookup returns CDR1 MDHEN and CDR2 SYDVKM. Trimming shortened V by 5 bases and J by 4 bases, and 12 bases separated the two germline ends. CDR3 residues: CASSRSWTGANVLTF. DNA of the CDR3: TGTGCCAGCAGTAGGTCGTGGACAGGGGCCAACGTCCTGACTTTC.

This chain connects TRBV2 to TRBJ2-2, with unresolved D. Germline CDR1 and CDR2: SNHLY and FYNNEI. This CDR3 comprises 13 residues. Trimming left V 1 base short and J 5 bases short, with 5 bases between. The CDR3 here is CASSEVSTGELFF. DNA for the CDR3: TGTGCCAGCAGTGAAGTTTCGACCGGGGAGCTGTTTTTT.